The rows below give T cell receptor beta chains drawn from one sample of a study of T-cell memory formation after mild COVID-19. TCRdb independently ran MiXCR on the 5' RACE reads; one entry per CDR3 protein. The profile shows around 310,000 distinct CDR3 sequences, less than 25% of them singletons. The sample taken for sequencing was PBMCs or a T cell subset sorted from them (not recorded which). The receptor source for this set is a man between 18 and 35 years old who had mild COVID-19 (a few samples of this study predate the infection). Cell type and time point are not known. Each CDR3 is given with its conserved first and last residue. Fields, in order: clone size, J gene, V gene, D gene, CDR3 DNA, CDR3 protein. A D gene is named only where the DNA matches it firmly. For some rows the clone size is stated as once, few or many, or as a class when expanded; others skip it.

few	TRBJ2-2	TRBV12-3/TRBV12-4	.	TGTGCCAGCGCGGCGAACACCGGGGAGCTGTTTTTT	CASAANTGELFF
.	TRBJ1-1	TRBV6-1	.	TGTGCCAGCAGTGGTGTCTCCCTTAAAGGGGCTTTCTTT	CASSGVSLKGAFF
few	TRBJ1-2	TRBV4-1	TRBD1	TGCGCCAGCAGCCAGAGACAGGGGGCTGGGTATGGCTACACCTTC	CASSQRQGAGYGYTF
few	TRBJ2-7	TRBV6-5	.	TGTGCCAGCGGCTCTGGGGGCCTGGGGGAGCAGTACTTC	CASGSGGLGEQYF
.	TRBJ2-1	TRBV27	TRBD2	TGTGCCAGCAGGGTTATAGCGGGGGGGCTTAATGAGCAGTTCTTC	CASRVIAGGLNEQFF
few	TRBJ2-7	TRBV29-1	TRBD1	TGCAGCGTTGAAGCCGACAGGGGGCGTGAGCAGTACTTC	CSVEADRGREQYF
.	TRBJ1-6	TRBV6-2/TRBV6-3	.	TGTGCCAGCAGGCCGCCCCGTGATTCACCCCTCCACTTT	CASRPPRDSPLHF
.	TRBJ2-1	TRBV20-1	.	TGCAGGTGCAGGACGAACAACAATGAGCAGTTCTTC	CRCRTNNNEQFF
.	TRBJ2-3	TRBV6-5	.	TGTGCCAGCAGTTACTTAGTCCGGGCAGATACGCAGTATTTT	CASSYLVRADTQYF
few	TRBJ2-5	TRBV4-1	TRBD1	TGCGCCAGCAGCCTCGTGGGACAGGGGACGGAGACCCAGTACTTC	CASSLVGQGTETQYF
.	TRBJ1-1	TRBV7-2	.	TGTGCCAGCAGCTTGAAACCCCCGAACACTGAAGCTTTCTTT	CASSLKPPNTEAFF
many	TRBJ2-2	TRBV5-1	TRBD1	TGCGCCAGCAGCTTGGGACAGGGGAACACCGGGGAGCTGTTTTTT	CASSLGQGNTGELFF
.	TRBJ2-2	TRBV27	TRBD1	TGTGCCAGCAGGCTAGCAGGGGGTTACACCGGGGAGCTGTTTTTT	CASRLAGGYTGELFF
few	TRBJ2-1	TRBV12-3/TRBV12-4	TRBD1	TGTGCCACAGGGACAGGAAAGTGGAATGAGCAGTTCTTC	CATGTGKWNEQFF
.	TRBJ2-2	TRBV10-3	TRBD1	TGTGCCATCAGACCCCCAGGGGGCCCCGGGGAGCTGTTTTTT	CAIRPPGGPGELFF
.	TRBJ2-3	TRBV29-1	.	TGCAGCGTTGATGGTCCCCACACAGATACGCAGTATTTT	CSVDGPHTDTQYF
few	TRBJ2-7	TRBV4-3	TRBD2	TGCGCCAGCAGCCCGCGAGCGGGGGCAGGCGAGCAGTACTTC	CASSPRAGAGEQYF
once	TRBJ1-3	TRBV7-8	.	TGTGCCAGCAGCTTAGTCGATGGTCATGGGGCTAATGGAAACACCATATATTTT	CASSLVDGHGANGNTIYF
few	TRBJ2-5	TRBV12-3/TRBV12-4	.	TGTGCCAGCAGCTGGGGTGGGAGTGAGACCCAGTACTTC	CASSWGGSETQYF
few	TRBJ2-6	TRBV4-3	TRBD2	TGCGCCAGCAGCCAAGGTGGTGGGGGGGTAACTGGGGCCAACGTCCTGACTTTC	CASSQGGGGVTGANVLTF
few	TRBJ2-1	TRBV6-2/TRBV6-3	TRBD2	TGTGCCAGCAGTGATGTCGGGGGGGGCTATCGTGAGCAGTTCTTC	CASSDVGGGYREQFF
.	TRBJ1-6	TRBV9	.	TGTGCCAGCAGCGTTACAGGGAGCAATTCACCCCTCCACTTT	CASSVTGSNSPLHF